This TCR beta chain was captured by sequencing in a study of T cell responses to AZD1222 COVID-19 vaccine. Study-level findings and limits: No repertoire was sampled before or during the peak T cell response, only after it.

Germline-derived CDR1 and CDR2 are SGHVS and FNYEAQ. The CDR3 contains 19 residues. Trimming cost V 0 bases and J 7 bases, with 22 bases left between them. The data were produced by immunoSEQ multiplex PCR, yet TCRdb's version contains in-frame clones alone and is incomplete. The sample lists roughly 180,000 clones; roughly 87% were seen once. To note about this clone: Antigen specificity is unknown.

Source: peripheral blood, taken on day 0 of AZD1222 vaccination. The TCR originated in an adult in good health. V and J are TRBV7-6 and TRBJ1-6; D perhaps matches TRBD1 (5 bases). CDR3 sequence: CASSLAETDKPPSNSPLHF. The CDR3 bases are TGTGCCAGCAGCTTAGCTGAGACAGACAAACCGCCTTCAAATTCACCCCTCCACTTT.